These 25 T cell receptor beta chains originate from one sample sequenced in a study of T cell responses to AZD1222 COVID-19 vaccine. Method: immunoSEQ multiplex PCR; TCRdb's copy keeps in-frame clones and lacks some. Of about 120,000 clones in the sample, approximately 85% were seen once. This material consisted of peripheral blood, taken on day 0 of AZD1222 vaccination. The origin of the receptors is an adult in good health.

The table lists this clone with a few counts. The chain links TRBV7-2 to TRBJ1-4; D is undetermined. The ends were cut back, 3 bases at V and 4 bases at J, with 9 bases in the middle. CDR3 length: 14 residues. The germline CDR1 and CDR2 sequences are SGHTA and FQGNSA. This CDR3 is CASSFGLINEKLFF. The CDR3 coding sequence is TGTGCCAGCAGCTTCGGACTGATTAATGAAAAACTGTTTTTT.

This chain connects TRBV10-3 to TRBJ1-6; 12 nucleotides agree with TRBD1. CDR1 is ENHRY, CDR2 SYGVKD, per germline. This CDR3 spans 18 amino acids. Germline trimming cut 3 bases from V and 8 bases from J; bases unmatched to any gene: 11. The CDR3 region is CAISDPGTGGMVDSPLHF. DNA of the CDR3: TGTGCCATCAGTGACCCCGGGACAGGGGGCATGGTGGATTCACCCCTCCACTTT.

The rearrangement links TRBV11-2 to TRBJ1-2; 7 bases line up with TRBD1. CDR1 and CDR2 (germline): SGHAT, FQNNGV. The V and J ends lost 4 bases and 8 bases, in that order; junction bases with no gene match: 13. The length of the CDR3 is 15 residues. The CDR3 DNA reads as TGTGCCAGCAGCTCCGGACAGGCCCTGGCAGTAGGCTACACCTTC. It encodes CASSSGQALAVGYTF.

This chain links TRBV5-6 with TRBJ1-1; maybe TRBD1 (6 bases). Trimming stripped 5 bases from V and 0 bases from J, with 14 bases between. The CDR3 sequence is 15 residues long. Germline values: CDR1 SGHDT, CDR2 YYEEEE. The CDR3 DNA follows: TGTGCCAGCAGTAAACGCAGGGGTATGAACACTGAAGCTTTCTTT. Encoded protein: CASSKRRGMNTEAFF. The entire variable domain, with the rest obtained from reference TRBV5-6 and TRBJ1-1, is as follows: DAGVTQSPTHLIKTRGQQVTLRCSPKSGHDTVSWYQQALGQGPQFIFQYYEEEERQRGNFPDRFSGHQFPNYSSELNVNALLLGDSALYLCASSKRRGMNTEAFFGQGTRLTVV.

This chain joins TRBV30 and TRBJ1-4, with D hard to call. Germline-derived CDR1 and CDR2 are GTSNPN and SVGIG (reference sequence). This CDR3 contains 14 residues. V lost 1 base and J lost 0, with 6 bases in between. The CDR3 DNA follows: TGTGCCTGGAGTGGCTCGGCAACTAATGAAAAACTGTTTTTT. Translated, it gives CAWSGSATNEKLFF. The whole variable domain, remainder taken from reference TRBV30 and TRBJ1-4, is SQTIHQWPATLVQPVGSPLSLECTVEGTSNPNLYWYRQAAGRGLQLLFYSVGIGQISSEVPQNLSASRPQDRQFILSSKKLLLSDSGFYLCAWSGSATNEKLFFGSGTQLSVL.

The chain couples TRBV5-5 to TRBJ1-2; maybe TRBD1 (5 bases). The V gene lost 4 bases and the J gene lost 2 bases, with 12 bases spanning the gap. The CDR3 is 14 amino acids. CDR1 is SGHKS and CDR2 is YYEKEE in the germline V gene (reference sequence). This CDR3 is CASSRAQENYGYTF. The CDR3 bases are TGTGCCAGCAGCCGGGCACAGGAAAACTATGGCTACACCTTC.

The chain employs TRBV28 and TRBJ1-1; possibly TRBD1 for D (6 bases). V lost 8 bases and J lost 1, with 17 bases in between. This CDR3 spans 15 amino acids. CDR1 MDHEN and CDR2 SYDVKM come from the germline V gene. CDR3 DNA sequence: TGTGCCAGCCCATTTGAGAGGGGGGCGAACACTGAAGCTTTCTTT. Its protein is CASPFERGANTEAFF.

J is TRBJ2-7 and V is TRBV12-3 or TRBV12-4; 7 nucleotides align to TRBD1. The V and J ends lost 2 bases and 5 bases, in that order; junction bases with no gene match: 0. The CDR3 covers 12 residues. In DNA, the CDR3 is TGTGCCAGCAGTTTAACAGGGGACGAGCAGTACTTC. Its protein product is CASSLTGDEQYF.

The rearrangement uses TRBV5-6 and TRBJ2-3; D not certain. V shed 4 bases and J shed 2 bases, with 17 bases lying between them. The CDR3 length is 16 residues. Germline V CDR1 and CDR2: SGHDT, YYEEEE. The CDR3 reads CASSHWFVTPTDTQYF. In DNA, the CDR3 is TGTGCCAGCAGCCACTGGTTCGTAACTCCCACAGATACGCAGTATTTT.

V is TRBV28 and J is TRBJ2-7; D is undetermined. Germline V gene sequence: CDR1 MDHEN, CDR2 SYDVKM. The CDR3 is made up of 12 amino acids. Trimming pared 7 bases from V and 2 bases from J, leaving 9 bases between. DNA of the CDR3: TGTGCCAGCAAAGGGCTTACCTACGAGCAGTACTTC. Translating gives CASKGLTYEQYF. Combining the CDR3 with reference TRBV28 and TRBJ2-7 gives the whole variable domain DVKVTQSSRYLVKRTGEKVFLECVQDMDHENMFWYRQDPGLGLRLIYFSYDVKMKEKGDIPEGYSVSREKKERFSLILESASTNQTSMYLCASKGLTYEQYFGPGTRLTVT.

This clone was picked up one time. The CDR3 DNA is TGTGCCAGCAGTTCCTCCAGGGCTCAGAGGGGTTCACCCCTCCACTTT. Its protein product is CASSSSRAQRGSPLHF. The V and J genes are TRBV6-6 and TRBJ1-6; perhaps TRBD1 as D (5 bases). The germline gives CDR1 MNHNY, CDR2 SVGAGI (reference sequence). V was pared by 4 bases and J by 9 bases, with 19 bases between. This CDR3 has 16 residues.

The rearrangement uses TRBV2 and TRBJ1-1; 7 nucleotides align to TRBD1. J was trimmed by 7 bases and V by 3 bases; bases with no gene match: 5. This CDR3 has 13 residues. CDR1 is SNHLY, CDR2 FYNNEI, per germline. For the CDR3, the DNA is TGTGCCAGCAGTGACAGGGGGATTGGTGAAGCTTTCTTT. It is translated as CASSDRGIGEAFF.

The table lists this clone with a count of one. The chain is built from TRBV18 and TRBJ2-5, with D possibly TRBD1 on 6 matching bases. V was trimmed by 3 bases and J by 4 bases, leaving 15 bases between them. CDR1 KGHSH and CDR2 LQKENI come from the germline V gene. The CDR3 has 15 amino acids. The CDR3 DNA reads as TGTGCCAGCTCACCCCAGGGGCAGGTAGCAGAGACCCAGTACTTC. It specifies CASSPQGQVAETQYF. Full variable domain (missing parts from reference TRBV18 and TRBJ2-5): NAGVMQNPRHLVRRRGQEARLRCSPMKGHSHVYWYRQLPEEGLKFMVYLQKENIIDESGMPKERFSAEFPKEGPSILRIQQVVRGDSAAYFCASSPQGQVAETQYFGPGTRLLVL.

This chain links TRBV24-1 with TRBJ2-1; 7 bases line up with TRBD1. The V gene's germline CDR1 is KGHDR and CDR2 SFDVKD. The junction had 6 bases not matched to a gene; V was cut back by 7 bases and J by 1 base. The CDR3 spans 15 residues. CDR3 loop: CATSGGQVSYNEQFF. The CDR3 DNA reads TGTGCCACCAGCGGAGGACAGGTATCCTACAATGAGCAGTTCTTC.

V usage is TRBV28 and J usage is TRBJ1-6, with a weak D call TRBD1 (5 bases). Trimming left V 6 bases short and J 7 bases short, with 22 bases between. Germline CDR1 MDHEN, CDR2 SYDVKM. CDR3 length: 17 amino acids. This CDR3 is CASRHGGKRGFNSPLHF. DNA of the CDR3: TGTGCCAGCAGACATGGGGGGAAAAGGGGATTCAATTCACCCCTCCACTTT.

The CDR3 sequence: CAILGNTDTQYF. The CDR3, as DNA: TGTGCCATCCTAGGGAACACAGATACGCAGTATTTT. This chain joins TRBV10-3 and TRBJ2-3; the D is unclear. The CDR3 is 12 residues long. V lost 8 bases, J lost 2 bases, and 8 bases lay in between. CDR1 is ENHRY, CDR2 SYGVKD, per germline.

The V gene is TRBV10-2, the J gene TRBJ1-2, with D possibly being TRBD1 (5 bases). The CDR3 contains 13 residues. The germline CDR1 and CDR2 sequences are WSHSY and SAAADI. The V and J ends lost 8 bases and 4 bases respectively, with 14 bases between them. Written as DNA, the CDR3 is TGCGCCAGCGTTGTGGATGGGGGCTATGGCTACACCTTC. Translated, it gives CASVVDGGYGYTF.

This chain links TRBV27 with TRBJ2-7, with 9 bases fitting TRBD1. The CDR3 sequence is 15 residues long. Germline CDR1 and CDR2: MNHEY and SMNVEV (reference sequence). V gave up 5 bases and J gave up 2 bases; unmatched junction bases: 7. The CDR3 sequence: CASSATGGAPYEQYF. DNA for the CDR3: TGTGCCAGCAGTGCAACAGGGGGCGCTCCCTACGAGCAGTACTTC.

The CDR3 reads CASSPVGFLEKLFF. The DNA of the CDR3 is TGTGCCAGCAGCCCCGTGGGGTTCTTAGAAAAACTGTTTTTT. J is TRBJ1-4 and V is TRBV7-2; D remains unclear. Looked up from germline, CDR1 is SGHTA and CDR2 is FQGNSA. The CDR3 consists of 14 residues. V shed 5 bases and J shed 8 bases, with 15 bases lying between them. Variable domain in full (rest from reference TRBV7-2 and TRBJ1-4): GAGVSQSPSNKVTEKGKDVELRCDPISGHTALYWYRQSLGQGLEFLIYFQGNSAPDKSGLPSDRFSAERTGGSVSTLTIQRTQQEDSAVYLCASSPVGFLEKLFFGSGTQLSVL.

V usage is TRBV25-1 and J usage is TRBJ2-7, with 13 bases lining up with TRBD2. V gave up 1 base and J gave up 5 bases; unmatched junction bases: 11. The CDR3 is 18 residues long. Germline CDR1 is MGHDK and CDR2 is SYGVNS. In nucleotides, the CDR3 is TGTGCCAGCAGTGAATTTAGACTAGCGGGAGGAAGGGAGGACGAGCAGTACTTC. Its protein is CASSEFRLAGGREDEQYF.

The rearrangement uses TRBV7-2 and TRBJ2-7, with 9 bases identical to TRBD1. V gave up 5 bases and J gave up 2 bases; unmatched junction bases: 4. The CDR3 is 14 amino acids. From germline, CDR1 is SGHTA and CDR2 FQGNSA. In nucleotides, the CDR3 is TGTGCCAGCAGCGCCCGGGACAGGGCCTACGAGCAGTACTTC. Its protein is CASSARDRAYEQYF.

This sequence joins TRBV5-1 and TRBJ2-7; 8 bases are shared with TRBD1. V was clipped by 6 bases and J by 2 bases; unmatched bases: 1. Germline V gene lookup returns CDR1 SGHRS and CDR2 YFSETQ. CDR3 length: 12 amino acids. The CDR3 protein is CASKDRAYEQYF. DNA for the CDR3: TGCGCCAGCAAGGACAGGGCCTACGAGCAGTACTTC.

The chain couples TRBV9 to TRBJ2-3, with 7 bases identical to TRBD2. The CDR3 has 15 residues. V trimming: 1 base; J trimming: 1 base; junction bases outside the gene matches: 3. Germline loops: CDR1 SGDLS, CDR2 YYNGEE. The CDR3 nucleotides are TGTGCCAGCAGCGTAATTGCGGGGGGCACAGATACGCAGTATTTT. Amino acids: CASSVIAGGTDTQYF.

The chain employs TRBV25-1 and TRBJ2-5, with TRBD2 as a possible D gene (5 bases). The CDR3 spans 13 residues. Germline V gives CDR1 MGHDK, CDR2 SYGVNS. The V gene lost 7 bases and the J gene lost 5 bases, with 14 bases spanning the gap. The CDR3 coding sequence is TGTGCCAGCAACGAGGGTAGCTTGGAGACCCAGTACTTC. Its protein is CASNEGSLETQYF.

The chain combines TRBV20-1 with TRBJ1-3; D gene unclear. CDR1 is DFQATT and CDR2 is SNEGSKA in the germline V gene (reference sequence). The CDR3 loop spans 11 amino acids. V was shortened by 0 bases and J by 8 bases, with 5 bases between the two germline ends. The CDR3 DNA reads as TGCAGTGCTAGAGATCAGCACACCATATATTTT. Its translation: CSARDQHTIYF.